This T cell receptor (beta chain) was identified in a study of OX40 agonist ivuxolimab in advanced cancers. Study at large: Cancers in dose escalation were hepatocellular, melanoma, renal cell and head and neck. Points from the study as a whole: The authors did not determine the antigen specificity of the expanded peripheral T cells. The average count of expanded clones was higher among CD8+ T cells than among CD4+.

Points on this clone: Antigen: not known.

This CDR3 is built from 15 residues. Trimming removed 3 bases at V and 1 base at J, with 11 bases between. CDR1 is KGHSH and CDR2 is LQKENI in the germline V gene. Some clones are missing from TCRdb's copy, which holds only in-frame ones; the method was immunoSEQ multiplex PCR. Of 44,000 or so clones in the sample, 65% to 85% were seen once. Autoimmune disease history or systemic immunosuppression excluded patients. Sequencing was performed on CD4+ or CD8+ T cells sorted from blood, taken in a trial of the OX40 agonist ivuxolimab. This chain joins TRBV18 and TRBJ2-3; possible D gene TRBD2, 5 bases. The clonotype was recovered from an adult with an advanced solid tumor such as melanoma, head and neck, liver or kidney cancer. The CDR3: CASSPGLEGTDTQYF. The CDR3 bases are TGTGCCAGCTCACCGGGGTTGGAGGGCACAGATACGCAGTATTTT.